This T cell receptor beta chain was observed in a study of blood T cells in healthy people across ages. A second PCR of roughly 6 to 12 cycles used a sample-barcoded 5' primer and a J-beta primer mix. Using its own MiXCR run on the 5' RACE reads, TCRdb lists one record per CDR3 protein. The table records fewer than 800,000 distinct CDR3 sequences, 49% of them present only once. The CDR3 totals 18 residues. V was trimmed by 3 bases and J by 4 bases, leaving 26 bases between them. Germline CDR1 and CDR2: DFQATT and SNEGSKA (reference sequence). The chain carries TRBV20-1 and TRBJ2-3; tentative D call: TRBD2 (6 bases). The source of this sequence is a woman aged 55-69 years in good health. Sample: blood. The CDR3 is CSARARLAKVFSADTQYF. CDR3 sequence (DNA): TGCAGTGCTAGGGCCCGGCTAGCGAAAGTATTTAGCGCAGATACGCAGTATTTT.